The 17 T cell receptor beta chains listed next were all sequenced from one sample in a study of PD-1 blockade in classical Hodgkin lymphoma (dated by TCRdb to 2018 to 2021). What the time point label conveys for this sample: newly diagnosed, previously untreated cHL patient sample. Libraries were built with the immunoSEQ multiplex PCR assay. Not all clones reach the TCRdb copy of this immuneACCESS table, which keeps in-frame sequences only. Checked studies attribute under half of the gap to unresolved V genes and leave the rest unexplained. This sample is represented by tens of thousands of clones; approximately 95% of them were singletons. The top ten constitute approximately 3.6% of the sample. The sample comprised peripheral blood mononuclear cells (PBMCs). These receptors came from a human donor with classical Hodgkin lymphoma.

The chain couples TRBV5-1 to TRBJ2-7; D unclear. The CDR3 has 14 amino acids. Looked up from germline, CDR1 is SGHRS and CDR2 is YFSETQ. V gave up 1 base and J gave up 3 bases, with 11 bases separating them. CDR3 sequence reads: CASSLLPTFYEQYF. CDR3 sequence (DNA): TGCGCCAGCAGCTTGTTACCGACATTCTACGAGCAGTACTTC.

V usage is TRBV28 and J usage is TRBJ2-7; either TRBD1 or TRBD2 may fit D (6 bases each). Trimming shortened V by 6 bases and J by 0 bases, and 12 bases separated the two germline ends. Per the germline V gene, CDR1 is MDHEN and CDR2 is SYDVKM. This CDR3 contains 14 residues. DNA of the CDR3: TGTGCCAGCAGCCCACCGGGGGCCTCCTACGAGCAGTACTTC. Amino acids: CASSPPGASYEQYF.

The chain carries TRBV4-1 and TRBJ1-1, with TRBD1 identical over 10 bases. Germline trimming cut 0 bases from V and 11 bases from J; bases unmatched to any gene: 6. This CDR3 is built from 14 residues. CDR1 is MGHRA, CDR2 YSYEKL, per germline. CDR3 DNA: TGCGCCAGCAGCCAAGACCCGGACAGGGGGAAGGCTTTCTTT. It translates to CASSQDPDRGKAFF.

The chain has TRBV5-4 and TRBJ2-1; 7 nucleotides align to TRBD1. The length of the CDR3 is 15 residues. Germline-derived CDR1 and CDR2 are SGHNT and YYREEE (reference sequence). J lost 6 bases, V lost 4 bases, and 10 bases had no gene match. The CDR3 reads CASSPGTVIVNEQFF. The CDR3 region has the DNA TGTGCCAGCAGCCCGGGGACAGTCATCGTCAATGAGCAGTTCTTC.

The V call is TRBV7-2, the J call TRBJ2-7, with TRBD2 matching 11 bases. The CDR3 length is 16 residues. Germline lookup yields CDR1 SGHTA and CDR2 FQGNSA. Losses at the gene ends were 3 bases for V and 4 bases for J; bases not matched to a gene: 8. In DNA, the CDR3 is TGTGCCAGCAGCTTTCAAACTAGCGGGAGAGGTTACGAGCAGTACTTC. This codes for CASSFQTSGRGYEQYF.

The chain recombines TRBV6-5 with TRBJ2-1, with a possible D match to TRBD1 (6 bases). V lost 5 bases, J lost 3 bases, and 14 bases lay in between. In germline, CDR1 is MNHEY, CDR2 SVGAGI. The CDR3 loop spans 15 amino acids. CDR3 residues: CASSPDSFYYNEQFF. The CDR3 bases are TGTGCCAGCAGTCCGGACAGCTTTTACTACAATGAGCAGTTCTTC.

The chain has TRBV6-5 and TRBJ1-2; TRBD1 matches 9 bases. The V gene end was trimmed by 4 bases and the J gene end by 3 bases; junction bases not matched to a gene: 3. This CDR3 spans 14 amino acids. Per the germline V gene, CDR1 is MNHEY and CDR2 is SVGAGI. For the CDR3, the DNA is TGTGCCAGCAGTTGGGACAGGGACTACTATGGCTACACCTTC. Its protein is CASSWDRDYYGYTF.

The chain combines TRBV7-9 with TRBJ1-6; possible D gene TRBD1, 6 bases. V was cut by 5 bases and J by 4 bases, with 9 bases left in between. This CDR3 comprises 14 residues. Germline-derived CDR1 and CDR2 are SEHNR and FQNEAQ (reference sequence). The CDR3 DNA is TGTGCCAGCAGCACTGGACAGTATAATTCACCCCTCCACTTT. It is translated as CASSTGQYNSPLHF.

The CDR3 loop reads CASSIHLTGARTDTQYF. The CDR3 DNA sequence: TGTGCCAGTAGCATCCACCTGACAGGGGCGAGGACAGATACGCAGTATTTT. This chain joins TRBV19 and TRBJ2-3, with 8 nucleotides matching TRBD1. The V segment lost 6 bases and the J segment 3 bases; nucleotides outside the gene matches: 14. Germline V lookup: CDR1 LNHDA, CDR2 SQIVND (reference sequence). The CDR3 runs to 17 residues.

The chain couples TRBV7-2 to TRBJ2-1; 8 nucleotides align to TRBD1. V lost 5 bases and J lost 4; bases outside the gene matches: 7. The CDR3 runs 15 residues. Germline CDR1 and CDR2: SGHTA and FQGNSA. CDR3 DNA: TGTGCCAGCAGCCTACAGGGGGGTTCTTACAATGAGCAGTTCTTC. It translates to CASSLQGGSYNEQFF. Filled out from reference TRBV7-2 and TRBJ2-1, the complete variable domain reads GAGVSQSPSNKVTEKGKDVELRCDPISGHTALYWYRQSLGQGLEFLIYFQGNSAPDKSGLPSDRFSAERTGGSVSTLTIQRTQQEDSAVYLCASSLQGGSYNEQFFGPGTRLTVL.

V usage is TRBV9 and J usage is TRBJ1-4; no reliable D call. CDR1 SGDLS and CDR2 YYNGEE come from the germline V gene. CDR3 length: 15 amino acids. Trimming took off 0 bases at V and 8 bases at J, with 14 bases between the two ends. Here the CDR3 reads CASSVGVGLEEKLFF. For the CDR3, the DNA is TGTGCCAGCAGCGTAGGTGTTGGGTTAGAGGAAAAACTGTTTTTT.

The CDR3, as DNA: TGTGCCAGCAGCGTAGGGTCCAGCGCGTTCACAGATACGCAGTATTTT. Translation: CASSVGSSAFTDTQYF. The rearrangement uses TRBV9 and TRBJ2-3; no firm D call. Trimming cost V 0 bases and J 2 bases, with 13 bases left between them. There are 16 residues in the CDR3. Germline V lookup: CDR1 SGDLS, CDR2 YYNGEE.

The chain recombines TRBV10-2 with TRBJ1-2; D may be TRBD1 (5 bases). CDR3 length: 12 amino acids. Germline V lookup: CDR1 WSHSY, CDR2 SAAADI. V gave up 8 bases and J gave up 6 bases, with 13 bases separating them. CDR3 protein: CASRDGAHGYTF. The DNA of the CDR3 is TGCGCCAGCCGGGACGGGGCCCATGGCTACACCTTC.

This chain uses TRBV19 with TRBJ1-2; D gene uncertain. Germline CDR1 LNHDA, CDR2 SQIVND (reference sequence). The germline V and J ends were trimmed by 7 bases and 5 bases, with 20 bases remaining between them. This CDR3 comprises 15 residues. CDR3 DNA: TGTGCCAGTACGGGCGCCCTTGGGCCCCCTTATGGCTACACCTTC. Protein product: CASTGALGPPYGYTF. The whole variable domain, filled in from reference TRBV19 and TRBJ1-2, reads DGGITQSPKYLFRKEGQNVTLSCEQNLNHDAMYWYRQDPGQGLRLIYYSQIVNDFQKGDIAEGYSVSREKKESFPLTVTSAQKNPTAFYLCASTGALGPPYGYTFGSGTRLTVV.

The rearrangement links TRBV7-9 to TRBJ2-7; TRBD2 might be the D (6 bases). This CDR3 is built from 15 residues. V was cut by 4 bases and J by 6 bases, with 19 bases left in between. Germline V gene sequence: CDR1 SEHNR, CDR2 FQNEAQ (reference sequence). The CDR3, as DNA: TGTGCCAGCAGCTCAATGGGACTCCTCCGGGGCGAGCAGTACTTC. This gives the protein CASSSMGLLRGEQYF.

The V call is TRBV4-2, the J call TRBJ2-1, with 7 bases lining up with TRBD2. Germline assignment: CDR1 LGHNA and CDR2 YNFKEQ. Unmatched junction bases numbered 5, after V lost 0 bases and J lost 0 bases. The CDR3 covers 17 residues. In DNA form, the CDR3 reads TGTGCCAGCAGCCAAGAGTCCCGCGGGGGCTCCTACAATGAGCAGTTCTTC. Its protein is CASSQESRGGSYNEQFF.

This clone was picked up one time. This chain uses TRBV7-2 with TRBJ1-1; D possibly corresponds to TRBD1 (6 bases). CDR1 SGHTA and CDR2 FQGNSA come from the germline V gene. The ends were cut back, 5 bases at V and 8 bases at J, with 15 bases in the middle. The length of the CDR3 is 13 residues. CDR3 amino acids: CASSLDRTFEAFF. For the CDR3, the DNA is TGTGCCAGCAGCCTCGACAGGACGTTCGAAGCTTTCTTT.